The 22 T cell receptor beta chains below all came from one sample that was sequenced in a study of blood T cell repertoires in COVID-19. The table came from immunoSEQ multiplex PCR; TCRdb's copy has only in-frame clones and leaves some out. The table lists about 400,000 clones, approximately 91% of them singletons, with 2% to 2.5% in the top ten. The sequencing input was PBMCs or T cells enriched from blood (not recorded which). The receptors were gathered from a woman aged 40-49 years with acute COVID-19.

There are a few counts of this clone. V and J are TRBV11-2 and TRBJ2-6; D is possibly TRBD1 (6 bases). CDR3 length: 15 residues. V was cut by 4 bases and J by 3 bases, with 10 bases left in between. Per the germline V gene, CDR1 is SGHAT and CDR2 is FQNNGV. The CDR3 DNA reads TGTGCCAGCAGCTCGGACAGCAGTGGGGCCAACGTCCTGACTTTC. Translation: CASSSDSSGANVLTF.

In the case of this clone: At one end, the junction sequence differs from germline, possibly due to a read error. This chain uses TRBV10-3 with TRBJ2-7; TRBD1 matches at 7 bases. Germline V gives CDR1 ENHRY, CDR2 SYGVKD. The CDR3 is 13 residues long. The CDR3 sequence: CAISDFRTGTVLF. The CDR3 DNA sequence: TGTGCCATCAGTGATTTTCGCACCGGGACAGTGCTTTTC.

This clone was counted only a few times. The chain uses TRBV5-6 and TRBJ1-1; TRBD1 aligns across 8 bases. Germline V gene data show CDR1 as SGHDT and CDR2 as YYEEEE. This CDR3 spans 16 amino acids. Unmatched junction bases numbered 12, after V lost 4 bases and J lost 4 bases. The CDR3 nucleotides are TGTGCCAGCAGCAAGATAACCACAGGGGGGTCCACTGAAGCTTTCTTT. This encodes CASSKITTGGSTEAFF.

The J gene is TRBJ1-4, the V gene TRBV27, with 10 bases that match TRBD1. V lost 6 bases, J lost 8 bases, and 18 bases stayed unmatched. Looked up from germline, CDR1 is MNHEY and CDR2 is SMNVEV (reference sequence). The CDR3 has 18 residues. The CDR3 sequence is CASRRTGTGVIGREKLFF. CDR3 in DNA: TGTGCCAGCAGGCGCACCGGGACAGGGGTGATCGGGAGAGAAAAACTGTTTTTT.

The chain is built from TRBV30 and TRBJ2-1, with 7 bases matching TRBD2. This CDR3 spans 12 amino acids. In germline, CDR1 is GTSNPN, CDR2 SVGIG (reference sequence). Trimming took 2 bases from V and 10 from J; bases not matched to a gene: 5. CDR3 nucleotides: TGTGCCTGGAGTCCCGGGGGGAGAGAGCAGTTCTTC. This sequence encodes CAWSPGGREQFF.

This clone was observed once. This chain connects TRBV5-1 to TRBJ1-4; D gene ambiguous. This CDR3 spans 12 amino acids. Germline V gene data show CDR1 as SGHRS and CDR2 as YFSETQ. Trimming pared 1 base from V and 7 bases from J, leaving 5 bases between. The chain's CDR3 is CASSLRGEKLFF. CDR3 in DNA: TGCGCCAGCAGCTTGCGGGGTGAAAAACTGTTTTTT.

This rearrangement joins TRBV29-1 to TRBJ2-7; 7 nucleotides line up with TRBD1. CDR1 and CDR2 from the germline V gene are SQVTM and ANQGSEA. CDR3 length: 15 residues. V dropped 1 base and J dropped 2; count of bases not matched to a gene: 8. The CDR3 loop reads CSVEGRPGGPYEQYF. The CDR3 DNA follows: TGCAGCGTTGAAGGAAGGCCAGGGGGACCCTACGAGCAGTACTTC.

This chain joins TRBV7-9 and TRBJ1-5; D is perhaps TRBD1 (6 bases). Germline CDR1 and CDR2: SEHNR and FQNEAQ (reference sequence). The CDR3 covers 13 residues. V gave up 6 bases and J gave up 7 bases, with 13 bases separating them. DNA of the CDR3: TGTGCCAGCAGTTCAGGGGTTGGGCAGCCCCAGCATTTT. Protein product: CASSSGVGQPQHF.

This chain joins TRBV4-2 and TRBJ1-2, with D unclear. CDR1 is LGHNA, CDR2 YNFKEQ, per germline. Trimming stripped 4 bases from V and 0 bases from J, with 9 bases between. CDR3 size: 14 residues. CDR3 sequence: CASSPSPANYGYTF. The DNA of the CDR3 is TGTGCCAGCAGCCCTTCCCCTGCTAACTATGGCTACACCTTC.

The gene calls are TRBV9 and TRBJ1-5; a possible D gene is TRBD1 (5 bases). The CDR3 totals 15 residues. The germline V gene encodes CDR1 SGDLS and CDR2 YYNGEE. V shed 2 bases and J shed 2 bases, with 11 bases lying between them. For the CDR3, the DNA is TGTGCCAGCAGCGTTTCGGGGGGGGGCAATCAGCCCCAGCATTTT. It yields the protein CASSVSGGGNQPQHF.

The chain uses TRBV30 and TRBJ2-1; a weak D match, TRBD1 (5 bases). Trimming stripped 4 bases from V and 4 bases from J, with 8 bases between. The germline V gene encodes CDR1 GTSNPN and CDR2 SVGIG (reference sequence). This CDR3 has 12 amino acids. CDR3 region: CAWTRQYNEQFF. The CDR3 DNA sequence: TGTGCCTGGACCCGACAGTACAATGAGCAGTTCTTC.

The sample holds one count of this clone. V and J are TRBV19 and TRBJ2-3; D possibly corresponds to TRBD1 (6 bases). Trimming removed 5 bases from V and 1 base from J, with 13 bases in between. CDR1 LNHDA and CDR2 SQIVND come from the germline V gene (reference sequence). This CDR3 is 15 amino acids long. CDR3 DNA: TGTGCCAGTAGTGAGCAGGGGATGGGCACAGATACGCAGTATTTT. It yields the protein CASSEQGMGTDTQYF. Full variable domain (remainder filled in from reference TRBV19 and TRBJ2-3): DGGITQSPKYLFRKEGQNVTLSCEQNLNHDAMYWYRQDPGQGLRLIYYSQIVNDFQKGDIAEGYSVSREKKESFPLTVTSAQKNPTAFYLCASSEQGMGTDTQYFGPGTRLTVL.

This chain's CDR3 is CASSLGGLAPPDTQYF. DNA of the CDR3: TGCGCCAGCAGCTTGGGCGGACTAGCTCCTCCAGATACGCAGTATTTT. The chain carries TRBV5-1 and TRBJ2-3; 8 nucleotides line up with TRBD2. The CDR3 contains 16 residues. The trim removed 0 bases at V and 4 bases at J, leaving 7 bases unmatched. Germline CDR1 SGHRS, CDR2 YFSETQ.

The chain joins TRBV24-1 to TRBJ2-1, with D possibly being TRBD2 (7 bases). Between the trimmed V and J ends, which lost 3 bases and 7 bases, there was a span of 12 bases. Germline CDR1 and CDR2: KGHDR and SFDVKD. This CDR3 region has 14 residues. The CDR3 protein is CATSDGGARNEQFF. The CDR3 DNA follows: TGTGCCACCAGTGATGGGGGGGCCCGGAATGAGCAGTTCTTC.

V usage is TRBV13 and J usage is TRBJ1-1, with TRBD1 identical over 7 bases. Trimming at V came to 5 bases and at J to 1 base, leaving 4 bases not matched to a gene. In germline, CDR1 is PRHDT, CDR2 FYEKMQ (reference sequence). The CDR3 loop spans 14 amino acids. The CDR3 nucleotides are TGTGCCAGCAGCGTGACAGGGCGGAACACTGAAGCTTTCTTT. Translated: CASSVTGRNTEAFF.

The rearrangement uses TRBV9 and TRBJ1-6; D not resolved. This CDR3 comprises 16 residues. Trimming took off 0 bases at V and 6 bases at J, with 13 bases between the two ends. Per germline, CDR1 SGDLS and CDR2 YYNGEE. The CDR3 sequence: CASSVGGGLGNSPLHF. The CDR3 bases are TGTGCCAGCAGCGTAGGCGGAGGGTTGGGTAATTCACCCCTCCACTTT. The whole variable domain, filled in from reference TRBV9 and TRBJ1-6, reads DSGVTQTPKHLITATGQRVTLRCSPRSGDLSVYWYQQSLDQGLQFLIQYYNGEERAKGNILERFSAQQFPDLHSELNLSSLELGDSALYFCASSVGGGLGNSPLHFGNGTRLTVT.

This clone was seen repeatedly, ten times or more. The V call is TRBV7-6, the J call TRBJ2-5; D gene uncertain. Germline CDR1 reads SGHVS; CDR2 reads FNYEAQ. V lost 0 bases and J 7 bases, leaving 9 bases between the germline ends. The CDR3 has 13 residues. Here the CDR3 reads CASSLAQSGTQYF. Written as DNA, the CDR3 is TGTGCCAGCAGCTTAGCGCAGTCGGGGACCCAGTACTTC.

This clone was found once. The genes are TRBV19 and TRBJ1-6; D is perhaps TRBD1 (6 bases). The CDR3 extends over 15 amino acids. CDR1 and CDR2 (germline): LNHDA, SQIVND (reference sequence). V lost 3 bases, J lost 7 bases, and 13 bases lay in between. The DNA of the CDR3 is TGTGCCAGTAGTATTTACAGGGAGGGAAATTCACCCCTCCACTTT. Translating it yields CASSIYREGNSPLHF.

The rearrangement joins TRBV14 to TRBJ1-2; D might be TRBD1 (5 bases). Deletions cut 3 bases from V and 3 bases from J, with 14 bases between. CDR1 is SGHDN, CDR2 FVKESK, per germline. There are 15 residues in the CDR3. CDR3 residues: CASSHPPGGDYGYTF. Here the CDR3 DNA reads TGTGCCAGCAGCCATCCGCCCGGAGGGGACTATGGCTACACCTTC.

The V gene is TRBV7-2, the J gene TRBJ2-1; TRBD1 aligns across 9 bases. CDR1 is SGHTA and CDR2 is FQGNSA in the germline V gene. The CDR3 runs 14 residues. V shed 3 bases and J 4 bases; nucleotides not matched to a gene: 1. The CDR3 is CASSFGTGYNEQFF. The CDR3 DNA reads as TGTGCCAGCAGCTTCGGGACAGGGTACAATGAGCAGTTCTTC.

The J gene is TRBJ2-7, the V gene TRBV5-1; TRBD1 aligns across 8 bases. Germline values: CDR1 SGHRS, CDR2 YFSETQ. The V gene end was trimmed by 5 bases and the J gene end by 4 bases; junction bases not matched to a gene: 14. The CDR3 spans 16 residues. The CDR3 region has the DNA TGCGCCAGCAGTCAGACAGGGGACGGCTTCCGGTACGAGCAGTACTTC. This gives the protein CASSQTGDGFRYEQYF.

The chain couples TRBV5-1 to TRBJ1-1; D is ambiguous. The CDR3 loop spans 12 amino acids. Germline V gene sequence: CDR1 SGHRS, CDR2 YFSETQ. Trimming removed 2 bases at V and 3 bases at J, with 5 bases between. In nucleotides, the CDR3 is TGCGCCAGCAGCTTCGGGGACACTGAAGCTTTCTTT. It encodes CASSFGDTEAFF. The full variable domain, with the rest looked up from reference TRBV5-1 and TRBJ1-1, is KAGVTQTPRYLIKTRGQQVTLSCSPISGHRSVSWYQQTPGQGLQFLFEYFSETQRNKGNFPGRFSGRQFSNSRSEMNVSTLELGDSALYLCASSFGDTEAFFGQGTRLTVV.